The sample holds a few counts of the clone carrying this TCR beta chain. Its specificity is unknown. This sample was taken from a study of persistence of HIV-infected CD4 T cells. General study findings and limits: Compared with CD3/CD28-stimulated cells, CMV- and Gag-responding cells showed lower TCRbeta richness.

V shed 2 bases, J shed 4 bases, and the junction held 7 bases outside the gene matches. The CDR3 is 15 residues long. Germline V gene sequence: CDR1 SEHNR, CDR2 FQNEAQ (reference sequence). The stimulus was lysate of CMV-infected fibroblasts, around 9.3 ug/mL. Responding CD4+ T cells were sorted by upregulation of both CD40 ligand and CD69. Stimulated PBMCs had first been depleted of CD8+ T cells. The libraries were made with immunoSEQ version 4 in survey mode. TCRdb's table, derived via immunoSEQ multiplex PCR, lists solely in-frame clones and lacks some. The sample carries about 7,000 clones, 79% recorded once.

The V and J genes are TRBV7-9 and TRBJ2-7; TRBD1 agrees at 8 bases. The source is an adult woman with HIV who was CMV-seropositive. This specimen consisted of CD4+ T cells sorted from PBMCs after approximately 19-hour stimulation, obtained from a patient who received antiretroviral therapy. CDR3 sequence: CASSLRTGTTYEQYF. The CDR3 DNA is TGTGCCAGCAGCTTAAGGACAGGGACAACGTACGAGCAGTACTTC.